What follows are 26 T cell receptor beta chains derived from one specimen sequenced in a study of T cell responses to AZD1222 COVID-19 vaccine. Sequencing was performed with immunoSEQ multiplex PCR; in TCRdb, only in-frame clones are kept and a portion is missing. The data hold about 110,000 clones, with 70% to 90% observed a single time. The specimen was peripheral blood, collected 28 days after the second AZD1222 dose. The receptors derive from an adult who received the AZD1222 COVID-19 vaccine.

This sequence joins TRBV19 and TRBJ1-5, with a weak D call TRBD1 (5 bases). Germline CDR1 and CDR2: LNHDA and SQIVND (reference sequence). The CDR3 length is 17 residues. Trimming stripped 7 bases from V and 2 bases from J, with 21 bases between. The CDR3 loop is CASNELGPSRGNQPQHF. Written as DNA, the CDR3 is TGTGCCAGTAACGAGCTGGGCCCAAGCAGGGGCAATCAGCCCCAGCATTTT. Together with reference TRBV19 and TRBJ1-5, the CDR3 gives the full variable domain: DGGITQSPKYLFRKEGQNVTLSCEQNLNHDAMYWYRQDPGQGLRLIYYSQIVNDFQKGDIAEGYSVSREKKESFPLTVTSAQKNPTAFYLCASNELGPSRGNQPQHFGDGTRLSIL.

This clone was seen only once. V usage is TRBV27 and J usage is TRBJ2-1; D remains unclear. CDR1 MNHEY and CDR2 SMNVEV come from the germline V gene (reference sequence). The V end lost 5 bases, the J end lost 0 bases, and 11 bases lay between the germline ends. The CDR3 spans 15 residues. DNA for the CDR3: TGTGCCAGCAGTCCCCGGATAAGCTCCTACAATGAGCAGTTCTTC. Translation: CASSPRISSYNEQFF.

This chain joins TRBV6-6 and TRBJ2-1; D is ambiguous. Germline-derived CDR1 and CDR2 are MNHNY and SVGAGI (reference sequence). CDR3 length: 13 residues. Trimming left V 4 bases short and J 7 bases short, with 11 bases between. CDR3 sequence reads: CASSSSAQNEQFF. In DNA form, the CDR3 reads TGTGCCAGCAGTTCCAGCGCCCAAAATGAGCAGTTCTTC.

The chain recombines TRBV2 with TRBJ2-1; TRBD2 agrees at 14 bases. CDR3 length: 16 amino acids. Losses at the gene ends were 6 bases for V and 6 bases for J; bases not matched to a gene: 7. In germline, CDR1 is SNHLY, CDR2 FYNNEI. CDR3 DNA sequence: TGTGCCAGCAGGGCTATGGGACTAGCGGGGGCCAATGAGCAGTTCTTC. Its protein product is CASRAMGLAGANEQFF.

The gene calls are TRBV5-6 and TRBJ2-1; D might be TRBD2 (5 bases). The V gene's germline CDR1 is SGHDT and CDR2 YYEEEE. Trimming left V 3 bases short and J 6 bases short, with 13 bases between. The CDR3 extends over 14 amino acids. Here the CDR3 DNA reads TGTGCCAGCAGCTGGGGTCCGGGGAGCAATGAGCAGTTCTTC. It translates to CASSWGPGSNEQFF.

To note about this clone: Different DNA sequences within this sample yield the same CDR3. The rearrangement uses TRBV12-3 or TRBV12-4 and TRBJ2-3; no clear D. This CDR3 has 13 residues. Trimming left V 3 bases short and J 0 bases short, with 4 bases between. As DNA, the CDR3 is TGTGCCAGCAGTTTGAGCAGCACAGATACGCAGTATTTT. Translation: CASSLSSTDTQYF.

This clone was observed a single time. The chain is built from TRBV5-1 and TRBJ1-4; D not resolved. V dropped 2 bases and J dropped 3 bases, with 11 bases sitting between them. The CDR3 has 15 amino acids. The germline CDR1 and CDR2 sequences are SGHRS and YFSETQ. The CDR3 DNA is TGCGCCAGCAGCTTAGGGATTCGGTCTAATGAAAAACTGTTTTTT. This translates into CASSLGIRSNEKLFF. The entire variable domain, with the rest obtained from reference TRBV5-1 and TRBJ1-4, is as follows: KAGVTQTPRYLIKTRGQQVTLSCSPISGHRSVSWYQQTPGQGLQFLFEYFSETQRNKGNFPGRFSGRQFSNSRSEMNVSTLELGDSALYLCASSLGIRSNEKLFFGSGTQLSVL.

V and J are TRBV12-5 and TRBJ2-1, with D tentatively TRBD1 (6 bases). V was clipped by 0 bases and J by 0 bases, with 12 bases between them. CDR1 and CDR2 from the germline V gene are LGHNT and FRNRAP. The CDR3 is 17 amino acids. The CDR3 bases are TGTGCTAGTGGTTTGGTCCTTGACAGGAGCTCCTACAATGAGCAGTTCTTC. This translates into CASGLVLDRSSYNEQFF. Based on the CDR3 plus reference TRBV12-5 and TRBJ2-1, the full variable domain is DARVTQTPRHKVTEMGQEVTMRCQPILGHNTVFWYRQTMMQGLELLAYFRNRAPLDDSGMPKDRFSAEMPDATLATLKIQPSEPRDSAVYFCASGLVLDRSSYNEQFFGPGTRLTVL.

The genes are TRBV30 and TRBJ2-1; no clear D gene. The length of the CDR3 is 14 residues. In germline, CDR1 is GTSNPN, CDR2 SVGIG (reference sequence). V lost 5 bases, J lost 0 bases, and 11 bases lay in between. The CDR3 loop reads CAWARNPSYNEQFF. The DNA for the CDR3 is TGTGCCTGGGCTAGGAACCCCTCCTACAATGAGCAGTTCTTC.

The CDR3 protein is CASSQVLGTGQPQHF. The CDR3 DNA sequence: TGTGCCAGCAGCCAAGTGCTGGGCACCGGTCAGCCCCAGCATTTT. The chain combines TRBV4-2 with TRBJ1-5; D not resolved. Trimming removed 1 base at V and 6 bases at J, with 13 bases between. CDR1 is LGHNA and CDR2 is YNFKEQ in the germline V gene. This CDR3 region has 15 residues.

This chain links TRBV3-1 (or the pseudogene TRBV3-2) with TRBJ2-7; D is uncertain. V was shortened by 3 bases and J by 2 bases, with 11 bases between the two germline ends. CDR3 length equals 14 residues. The germline V gene encodes CDR1 LGHDT and CDR2 YNNKEL (reference sequence). As DNA, the CDR3 is TGTGCCAGCAGCCACACGGACGGTCCCTACGAGCAGTACTTC. This codes for CASSHTDGPYEQYF.

The rearrangement joins TRBV4-3 to TRBJ2-6; a possible D gene is TRBD1 (5 bases). The CDR3 length is 16 residues. Germline assignment: CDR1 LGHNA and CDR2 YSLEER. The ends were cut back, 1 base at V and 0 bases at J, with 7 bases in the middle. CDR3 amino acids: CASSQGQTSGANVLTF. CDR3 DNA: TGCGCCAGCAGCCAAGGACAGACCTCTGGGGCCAACGTCCTGACTTTC.

The chain couples TRBV9 to TRBJ2-7; possible D gene TRBD2, 6 bases. The germline V gene has CDR1 SGDLS and CDR2 YYNGEE. The CDR3 runs 15 residues. Trimming pared 0 bases from V and 2 bases from J, leaving 12 bases between. This chain's CDR3 is CASSVVPGLTYEQYF. CDR3 nucleotides: TGTGCCAGCAGCGTAGTTCCGGGACTGACCTACGAGCAGTACTTC.

The CDR3 spells CASSQRDGFNEQFF. The CDR3 bases are TGTGCCAGCAGCCAACGGGATGGCTTTAATGAGCAGTTCTTC. This chain joins TRBV3-1 (or the pseudogene TRBV3-2) and TRBJ2-1; D is possibly TRBD2 (5 bases). The CDR3 runs to 14 residues. Germline CDR1 LGHDT, CDR2 YNNKEL (reference sequence). Trimming stripped 2 bases from V and 7 bases from J, with 12 bases between.

The V and J genes are TRBV5-6 and TRBJ2-7, with 12 bases identical to TRBD1. This CDR3 has 16 residues. CDR1 is SGHDT, CDR2 YYEEEE, per germline. The ends lost 6 bases at V and 3 bases at J; junction bases unmatched: 10. CDR3 sequence (DNA): TGTGCCAGCACCCAATTGGGACAGGGGGCTAACTACGAGCAGTACTTC. This sequence encodes CASTQLGQGANYEQYF.

This chain uses TRBV5-1 with TRBJ2-3; TRBD2 matches 10 bases. With 4 bases clipped from V and 1 base from J, the junction kept 3 bases outside the gene matches. Germline V CDR1 and CDR2: SGHRS, YFSETQ. The CDR3 length is 15 residues. In DNA form, the CDR3 reads TGCGCCAGCAGCCAGCTAGCGGGGGGCACAGATACGCAGTATTTT. This translates into CASSQLAGGTDTQYF.

V usage is TRBV7-9 and J usage is TRBJ1-2; no definite D call. Between the trimmed V and J ends, which lost 5 bases and 7 bases, there was a span of 20 bases. This CDR3 region has 15 residues. Germline V lookup: CDR1 SEHNR, CDR2 FQNEAQ (reference sequence). CDR3 residues: CASSEETAGYGGYTF. For the CDR3, the DNA is TGTGCCAGCAGCGAGGAGACGGCTGGCTACGGTGGCTACACCTTC.

Written as DNA, the CDR3 is TGTGCCAGCAGCGGGACAGGGTCAGCCTACGAGCAGTACTTC. This translates into CASSGTGSAYEQYF. V and J are TRBV2 and TRBJ2-7; 9 bases match TRBD1. Trimming removed 6 bases from V and 2 bases from J; junction bases left unmatched: 5. Germline V gene data show CDR1 as SNHLY and CDR2 as FYNNEI. The CDR3 consists of 14 residues.

The chain links TRBV18 to TRBJ2-5; no reliable D call. The germline V gene encodes CDR1 KGHSH and CDR2 LQKENI. The CDR3 is 15 residues long. Trimming stripped 1 base from V and 1 base from J, with 10 bases between. CDR3 nucleotides: TGTGCCAGCTCACCACACGACCCCCTCCAAGAGACCCAGTACTTC. Its protein is CASSPHDPLQETQYF.

This sequence joins TRBV12-3 or TRBV12-4 and TRBJ2-5, with D possibly being TRBD1 (6 bases). The CDR3 consists of 11 residues. V dropped 8 bases and J dropped 2 bases, with 6 bases sitting between them. CDR3 coding DNA: TGTGCCAGCGGACAGCAAGAGACCCAGTACTTC. Translated, it gives CASGQQETQYF.

The chain joins TRBV9 to TRBJ2-2; D is unclear. The CDR3 sequence is 17 residues long. Germline CDR1 is SGDLS and CDR2 is YYNGEE. Trimming left V 0 bases short and J 6 bases short, with 18 bases between. The CDR3 DNA sequence: TGTGCCAGCAGCGTAGCTACTGTAGGCAGTTTGGCCGGGGAGCTGTTTTTT. It is translated as CASSVATVGSLAGELFF.

This sequence joins TRBV5-4 and TRBJ1-3; D is possibly TRBD1 (6 bases). The V and J ends lost 4 bases and 0 bases respectively, with 14 bases between them. The CDR3 extends over 16 amino acids. The germline V gene encodes CDR1 SGHNT and CDR2 YYREEE (reference sequence). CDR3 sequence (DNA): TGTGCCAGCAGCGGGCCTACAGGGCCCTCTGGAAACACCATATATTTT. Its protein product is CASSGPTGPSGNTIYF.

The chain couples TRBV5-6 to TRBJ2-1, with 9 bases fitting TRBD2. The V gene end was trimmed by 7 bases and the J gene end by 0 bases; junction bases not matched to a gene: 5. In germline, CDR1 is SGHDT, CDR2 YYEEEE. The CDR3 extends over 15 amino acids. CDR3 sequence (DNA): TGTGCCAGCCTTTTAGCGGGGGCCTCCTACAATGAGCAGTTCTTC. It encodes CASLLAGASYNEQFF.

The chain links TRBV2 to TRBJ2-2, with D possibly matching TRBD1 (5 bases). The V end was cut by 3 bases, the J end by 1 base, with 12 bases between. The CDR3 consists of 16 residues. Germline CDR1 is SNHLY and CDR2 is FYNNEI. Here the CDR3 DNA reads TGTGCCAGCAGTGAGTCCTATAGGGGGAACACCGGGGAGCTGTTTTTT. Its protein is CASSESYRGNTGELFF. Based on the CDR3 plus reference TRBV2 and TRBJ2-2, the full variable domain is EPEVTQTPSHQVTQMGQEVILRCVPISNHLYFYWYRQILGQKVEFLVSFYNNEISEKSEIFDDQFSVERPDGSNFTLKIRSTKLEDSAMYFCASSESYRGNTGELFFGEGSRLTVL.

V and J are TRBV5-1 and TRBJ2-7; 12 nucleotides match TRBD2. CDR1 is SGHRS and CDR2 is YFSETQ in the germline V gene. J gave up 6 bases and V 4 bases, and 11 bases lay outside the gene matches. The CDR3 contains 16 residues. CDR3 protein: CASSPLGGTSGPEQYF. DNA for the CDR3: TGCGCCAGCAGCCCACTCGGGGGGACTAGCGGGCCCGAGCAGTACTTC.

The chain employs TRBV4-1 and TRBJ2-1; 14 bases align to TRBD2. Germline-derived CDR1 and CDR2 are MGHRA and YSYEKL. With V trimmed by 4 bases and J by 3 bases, 14 bases remained unmatched. The CDR3 is 20 residues long. As DNA, the CDR3 is TGCGCCAGCAGCCCTCTTGGACTAGCGGGGGGCCGAGGGCTCTACAATGAGCAGTTCTTC. Its translation: CASSPLGLAGGRGLYNEQFF.